Below, 31 T cell receptor beta chains from the same sample are listed, as sequenced in a study of identical twins. From the 5' RACE reads, TCRdb called clonotypes with MiXCR, one entry per CDR3 protein. The sample consists of about 720 distinct CDR3 sequences, about three fifths of them appearing once. The sample comprised CD4+ T cells sorted from blood. The receptors stem from a woman in her late teens or twenties in good health. This table probably holds off-target reads from a library built for another chain.

This chain joins TRBV3-1 and TRBJ2-7; D assignment may be TRBD1 or TRBD2 (5 bases each). Trimming removed 4 bases from V and 4 bases from J, with 17 bases in between. The CDR3 covers 15 residues. Germline V lookup: CDR1 LGHDT, CDR2 YNNKEL (reference sequence). The CDR3 DNA reads as TGTGCCAGCAGCCCTTCATTGGGGGACGGGTACGAGCAGTACTTC. Translation: CASSPSLGDGYEQYF.

The chain recombines TRBV5-4 with TRBJ1-1; D perhaps matches TRBD1 (6 bases). The CDR3 is 13 residues long. V was clipped by 4 bases and J by 6 bases, with 13 bases between them. Germline values: CDR1 SGHNT, CDR2 YYREEE (reference sequence). The chain's CDR3 is CASSPQGIPEAFF. The CDR3 coding sequence is TGTGCCAGCAGCCCACAGGGAATCCCTGAAGCTTTCTTT. The complete variable domain, with remaining parts taken from reference TRBV5-4 and TRBJ1-1, reads ETGVTQSPTHLIKTRGQQVTLRCSSQSGHNTVSWYQQALGQGPQFIFQYYREEENGRGNFPPRFSGLQFPNYSSELNVNALELDDSALYLCASSPQGIPEAFFGQGTRLTVV.

V and J are TRBV5-1 and TRBJ1-2; unclear D gene. This CDR3 has 11 residues. The V end lost 9 bases, the J end lost 3 bases, and 9 bases lay between the germline ends. Germline CDR1 is SGHRS and CDR2 is YFSETQ. CDR3 in DNA: TGCGCCACCCTAGACCACTATGGCTACACCTTC. Translated, it gives CATLDHYGYTF. Full variable domain (remainder filled in from reference TRBV5-1 and TRBJ1-2): KAGVTQTPRYLIKTRGQQVTLSCSPISGHRSVSWYQQTPGQGLQFLFEYFSETQRNKGNFPGRFSGRQFSNSRSEMNVSTLELGDSALYLCATLDHYGYTFGSGTRLTVV.

The CDR3 nucleotides are TGCAGTGCTAGTTTATCCACTTGGGAGACCCAGTACTTC. This translates into CSASLSTWETQYF. This chain connects TRBV20-1 to TRBJ2-5; D gene uncertain. Germline V CDR1 and CDR2: DFQATT, SNEGSKA (reference sequence). The CDR3 contains 13 residues. Trimming stripped 3 bases from V and 5 bases from J, with 13 bases between.

The chain links TRBV7-8 to TRBJ1-2, with 7 bases fitting TRBD1. Per the germline V gene, CDR1 is SGHVS and CDR2 is FQNEAQ. The CDR3 sequence is 14 residues long. V lost 2 bases and J lost 0; bases outside the gene matches: 0. The CDR3, as DNA: TGTGCCAGCAGCTTAAGGGGGCCTAACTATGGCTACACCTTC. As protein: CASSLRGPNYGYTF. Full variable domain (rest looked up from reference TRBV7-8 and TRBJ1-2): GAGVSQSPRYKVAKRGQDVALRCDPISGHVSLFWYQQALGQGPEFLTYFQNEAQLDKSGLPSDRFFAERPEGSVSTLKIQRTQQEDSAVYLCASSLRGPNYGYTFGSGTRLTVV.

This clonotype was counted only a few times. The V call is TRBV29-1, the J call TRBJ2-5; 8 nucleotides align to TRBD2. Germline V gives CDR1 SQVTM, CDR2 ANQGSEA. J lost 3 bases, V lost 2 bases, and 5 bases had no gene match. This CDR3 is 14 amino acids long. As DNA, the CDR3 is TGCAGCGTTGAATCCGGGACTAGAAAAGAGACCCAGTACTTC. Translating gives CSVESGTRKETQYF.

The chain uses TRBV7-2 and TRBJ2-3; D may be TRBD1 or TRBD2 (7 bases each). The CDR3 runs 13 residues. Trimming stripped 5 bases from V and 3 bases from J, with 9 bases between. Germline V gene lookup returns CDR1 SGHTA and CDR2 FQGNSA. CDR3 sequence: CASSQGGTDTQYF. DNA for the CDR3: TGTGCCAGCAGCCAGGGGGGGACAGATACGCAGTATTTT.

V gene TRBV27 combines with J gene TRBJ2-6, with 8 bases lining up with TRBD1. Germline CDR1 and CDR2: MNHEY and SMNVEV (reference sequence). CDR3 length: 16 amino acids. The J segment lost 1 base and the V segment lost 2 bases, leaving 1 base of the junction unmatched. CDR3 sequence: CASSLRTGSGANVLTF. In DNA, the CDR3 is TGTGCCAGCAGTTTACGGACAGGGTCTGGGGCCAACGTCCTGACTTTC. Complete variable domain (other parts from reference TRBV27 and TRBJ2-6): EAQVTQNPRYLITVTGKKLTVTCSQNMNHEYMSWYRQDPGLGLRQIYYSMNVEVTDKGDVPEGYKVSRKEKRNFPLILESPSPNQTSLYFCASSLRTGSGANVLTFGAGSRLTVL.

The CDR3 nucleotides read TGTGCCAGCAGCTTAACTTGGGGGCCCTACGAGCAGTACTTC. Protein product: CASSLTWGPYEQYF. The V gene is TRBV11-3, the J gene TRBJ2-7, with a possible D match to TRBD1 (6 bases). The germline V gene has CDR1 SGHNT and CDR2 YENEEA. The CDR3 consists of 14 residues. V was trimmed by 2 bases and J by 2 bases, leaving 10 bases between them.

The V and J genes are TRBV12-3 or TRBV12-4 and TRBJ2-5, with D uncertain. The V end lost 4 bases, the J end lost 4 bases, and 4 bases lay between the germline ends. This CDR3 contains 11 residues. In DNA, the CDR3 is TGTGCCAGCAGTTATGGAGAGACCCAGTACTTC. Protein: CASSYGETQYF.

J is TRBJ2-3 and V is TRBV9; D unresolved. V dropped 0 bases and J dropped 0 bases, with 5 bases sitting between them. Germline values: CDR1 SGDLS, CDR2 YYNGEE. The CDR3 totals 14 residues. Here the CDR3 reads CASSVGTSTDTQYF. CDR3 in DNA: TGTGCCAGCAGCGTAGGTACAAGCACAGATACGCAGTATTTT.

This clonotype was recorded a few times. The chain employs TRBV4-1 and TRBJ2-5; 7 nucleotides line up with TRBD2. Germline CDR1 is MGHRA and CDR2 is YSYEKL. The CDR3 is made up of 13 amino acids. V lost 4 bases to trimming and J lost 4 bases; unmatched junction nucleotides: 3. CDR3 bases: TGCGCCAGCAGCCCCAGCGGGGTAGAGACCCAGTACTTC. Amino acids: CASSPSGVETQYF.

This chain joins TRBV20-1 and TRBJ2-6; the D gene is possibly TRBD2 (5 bases). From germline, CDR1 is DFQATT and CDR2 SNEGSKA (reference sequence). Trimming stripped 6 bases from V and 3 bases from J, with 12 bases between. This CDR3 is 14 amino acids long. CDR3 nucleotide sequence: TGCAGTGCCGGGATCCCAGGTGGGGCCAACGTCCTGACTTTC. It is translated as CSAGIPGGANVLTF.

CDR3 region: CASRLRPKWSDNEQFF. DNA for the CDR3: TGTGCAAGTCGCTTAAGACCGAAGTGGTCCGACAATGAGCAGTTCTTC. The J gene is TRBJ2-1, the V gene TRBV12-2. TRBV12-2 is a pseudogene. CDR3 length: 16 residues.

The gene calls are TRBV14 and TRBJ1-3; D is ambiguous. Germline values: CDR1 SGHDN, CDR2 FVKESK. The CDR3 has 13 amino acids. V dropped 1 base and J dropped 3 bases, with 4 bases sitting between them. CDR3 protein: CASSQAVGNTIYF. CDR3 coding DNA: TGTGCCAGCAGCCAAGCCGTTGGAAACACCATATATTTT.

The rearrangement uses TRBV11-2 and TRBJ2-5; 9 bases agree with TRBD2. The CDR3 is 16 amino acids. In germline, CDR1 is SGHAT, CDR2 FQNNGV. J lost 7 bases, V lost 4 bases, and 13 bases had no gene match. The CDR3 DNA is TGTGCCAGCAGCTCGTATTCTAGCGGGGACTGGAGGACCCAGTACTTC. Amino acid sequence: CASSSYSSGDWRTQYF.

The chain uses TRBV20-1 and TRBJ2-5, with TRBD2 as a possible D gene (6 bases). Trimming took off 6 bases at V and 7 bases at J, with 15 bases between the two ends. Looked up from germline, CDR1 is DFQATT and CDR2 is SNEGSKA (reference sequence). The CDR3 spans 12 residues. CDR3 DNA: TGCAGTGCAGGACGGGACTCAAGGACCCAGTACTTC. Translation: CSAGRDSRTQYF.

This clonotype was seen more than once but under ten times. This chain links TRBV20-1 with TRBJ2-7; D might be TRBD2 (6 bases). Germline V CDR1 and CDR2: DFQATT, SNEGSKA (reference sequence). Trimming removed 1 base at V and 2 bases at J, with 9 bases between. There are 13 residues in the CDR3. The CDR3 protein is CSARGGDAYEQYF. As DNA, the CDR3 is TGCAGTGCTAGAGGGGGGGACGCCTACGAGCAGTACTTC.

The V gene is TRBV14, the J gene TRBJ2-7; D is perhaps TRBD2 (5 bases). V was pared by 5 bases and J by 5 bases, with 19 bases between. The CDR3 consists of 15 residues. The germline V gene has CDR1 SGHDN and CDR2 FVKESK. Written as DNA, the CDR3 is TGTGCCAGCAGCTCACTATCCCCGGGGTACCACGAGCAGTACTTC. Amino acid sequence: CASSSLSPGYHEQYF.

This chain uses TRBV10-2 with TRBJ2-7, with 8 bases matching TRBD1. The CDR3 is 14 amino acids. After removal of 6 bases from V and 7 bases from J, the junction contained 11 bases not matched to a gene. Germline V gene data show CDR1 as WSHSY and CDR2 as SAAADI. The CDR3 protein is CASSLGAGGQEQYF. The CDR3, as DNA: TGCGCCAGCAGCCTTGGGGCAGGGGGCCAAGAGCAGTACTTC.

The chain carries TRBV20-1 and TRBJ2-5, with unresolved D. Between the trimmed V and J ends, which lost 1 base and 2 bases, there was a span of 8 bases. Germline CDR1 reads DFQATT; CDR2 reads SNEGSKA (reference sequence). This CDR3 comprises 13 residues. CDR3 sequence: CSARAGRQETQYF. CDR3 bases: TGCAGTGCTAGAGCTGGCAGACAAGAGACCCAGTACTTC.

This clonotype was counted only a few times. The rearrangement links TRBV5-1 to TRBJ2-5; TRBD2 might be the D (5 bases). The germline V gene encodes CDR1 SGHRS and CDR2 YFSETQ. Trimming stripped 4 bases from V and 4 bases from J, with 17 bases between. The CDR3 runs 15 residues. This CDR3 reads CASSPDGVAGETQYF. CDR3 nucleotides: TGCGCCAGCAGCCCCGACGGGGTAGCCGGAGAGACCCAGTACTTC.

This clonotype was seen only a few times. V gene TRBV12-3 or TRBV12-4 combines with J gene TRBJ1-2; TRBD1 matches at 7 bases. J was trimmed by 3 bases and V by 6 bases; bases with no gene match: 7. This CDR3 region has 14 residues. CDR3 nucleotide sequence: TGTGCCAGCAGCCTTGGAGGGGGCTACTATGGCTACACCTTC. Its protein product is CASSLGGGYYGYTF.

The genes are TRBV3-1 and TRBJ1-4; D remains unclear. Trimming removed 4 bases from V and 6 bases from J, with 12 bases in between. CDR3 size: 14 residues. Germline assignment: CDR1 LGHDT and CDR2 YNNKEL (reference sequence). The CDR3 coding sequence is TGTGCCAGCAGCCCCCTAAGCGGGGATGAAAAACTGTTTTTT. Protein product: CASSPLSGDEKLFF. Variable domain in full (rest from reference TRBV3-1 and TRBJ1-4): DTAVSQTPKYLVTQMGNDKSIKCEQNLGHDTMYWYKQDSKKFLKIMFSYNNKELIINETVPNRFSPKSPDKAHLNLHINSLELGDSAVYFCASSPLSGDEKLFFGSGTQLSVL.

The gene calls are TRBV4-2 and TRBJ2-7; the match to TRBD2 covers 11 bases. Germline CDR1 LGHNA, CDR2 YNFKEQ. V lost 0 bases, J lost 4 bases, and 5 bases stayed unmatched. The CDR3 contains 16 residues. The CDR3 reads CASSQDQVAGGYEQYF. In DNA form, the CDR3 reads TGTGCCAGCAGCCAAGATCAAGTAGCGGGGGGGTACGAGCAGTACTTC.

This clonotype was seen only a few times. The chain uses TRBV3-1 and TRBJ2-2, with D perhaps assigned TRBD1 or TRBD2 (7 bases each). The CDR3 covers 14 residues. Trimming removed 7 bases at V and 6 bases at J, with 15 bases between. Germline V gene lookup returns CDR1 LGHDT and CDR2 YNNKEL (reference sequence). CDR3 region: CASTSGGGAGELFF. The CDR3 region has the DNA TGTGCCAGCACCTCAGGGGGGGGAGCCGGGGAGCTGTTTTTT.

The chain carries TRBV6-1 and TRBJ2-7, with 10 bases aligning to TRBD1. V shed 7 bases, J shed 3 bases, and the junction held 6 bases outside the gene matches. Germline CDR1 and CDR2: MNHNS and SASEGT. This CDR3 is 14 amino acids long. CDR3 nucleotide sequence: TGTGCCAGCACTCCCGGGACAGGGGTCTACGAGCAGTACTTC. Its translation: CASTPGTGVYEQYF.

The rearrangement joins TRBV6-5 to TRBJ2-7; D gene uncertain. This CDR3 is 14 amino acids long. CDR1 MNHEY and CDR2 SVGAGI come from the germline V gene. Trimming removed 2 bases at V and 9 bases at J, with 17 bases between. CDR3 in amino acids: CASSYGNSPIGQYF. For the CDR3, the DNA is TGTGCCAGCAGTTACGGGAACAGTCCTATCGGGCAGTACTTC.

V and J are TRBV7-9 and TRBJ2-3; D gene uncertain. This CDR3 contains 17 residues. The V end was cut by 4 bases, the J end by 2 bases, with 19 bases between. Germline lookup yields CDR1 SEHNR and CDR2 FQNEAQ (reference sequence). The CDR3 is CASSSAPATFLTDTQYF. CDR3 DNA: TGTGCCAGCAGCTCCGCCCCAGCGACTTTCCTCACAGATACGCAGTATTTT.

The chain combines TRBV7-1 with TRBJ2-6; 10 positions agree with TRBD1. TRBV7-1 belongs to the ORF category, with a function that is uncertain. This CDR3 has 16 residues. J was trimmed by 4 bases and V by 9 bases; bases with no gene match: 9. The CDR3 loop is CASSRGQGSGANVLTF. The CDR3, as DNA: TGTGCCAGTAGTAGGGGACAGGGGTCAGGGGCCAACGTCCTGACTTTC.

The chain carries TRBV5-1 and TRBJ2-2, with 9 bases aligning to TRBD1. The ends lost 2 bases at V and 5 bases at J; junction bases unmatched: 1. Germline assignment: CDR1 SGHRS and CDR2 YFSETQ. The length of the CDR3 is 14 residues. The DNA for the CDR3 is TGCGCCAGCAGCTTACAGGGGGCTACCGGGGAGCTGTTTTTT. Translating gives CASSLQGATGELFF.